This TCR beta chain was documented in a study of blood T cell repertoires in COVID-19. In the study overall: There were acute and convalescent COVID-19 samples, and they came from the United States, Italy and Spain.

For this clone: The sample has other DNA sequences that encode this CDR3 too.

Per the study methods: Amplifying reference gene primers gave estimates of nucleated cell counts. Clones were read by immunoSEQ multiplex PCR, and TCRdb kept only the in-frame ones, dropping some. The V and J calls and the clone size are those of that table, but D and trimming were determined from the DNA. The table shows 200,000 to 300,000 clones, with about 80% occurring only once. The sequenced material came from peripheral blood. The sequence derives from a woman over 75 with acute or convalescent COVID-19.

CDR3 sequence (DNA): TGTGCCAGCAGCCAGGGGCGCGAGCAGTACTTC. Translated: CASSQGREQYF. This rearrangement joins TRBV3-1 (or the pseudogene TRBV3-2) to TRBJ2-7, with a tentative D call TRBD1 (5 bases). CDR1 is LGHDT and CDR2 is YNNKEL in the germline V gene (reference sequence). The CDR3 totals 11 residues. Trimming removed 3 bases from V and 6 bases from J, with 6 bases in between.